This TCR beta chain stems from a study of technical replicates of blood from a few donors. The CDR3 contains 14 residues. V lost 0 bases and J lost 3, with 8 bases in between. Germline V gives CDR1 SGHRS, CDR2 YFSETQ. Assay used: immunoSEQ multiplex PCR; TCRdb lists only in-frame clones, some missing. This table holds fewer than 65,000 clones, about 90% found once. The chain employs TRBV5-1 and TRBJ2-3, with D possibly TRBD2 on 5 matching bases. This clonotype was obtained from a human donor in good health. Some clones in this sample may be carry-over from other donors' samples. The source material was PBMCs. CDR3 loop: CASSLGGMTDTQYF. CDR3 in DNA: TGCGCCAGCAGCTTGGGAGGGATGACAGATACGCAGTATTTT.